The 7 T cell receptor beta chains below come from one sample, sequenced in a study of blood T cell repertoires in COVID-19. TCRdb's table, derived via immunoSEQ multiplex PCR, lists solely in-frame clones and lacks some. The sample holds about 88,000 clones; 86% are singletons and the top ten take 20% to 30%. The sequenced sample was peripheral blood. All receptors derive from a human donor in a cohort sampled during active COVID-19.

This clone was found a few times. The J gene is TRBJ2-5, the V gene TRBV30; no clear D gene. Germline lookup yields CDR1 GTSNPN and CDR2 SVGIG (reference sequence). CDR3 size: 13 residues. The V end lost 4 bases, the J end lost 4 bases, and 13 bases lay between the germline ends. The CDR3 DNA sequence: TGTGCCTGGACTTCTCAGGCCCCAGAGACCCAGTACTTC. It is translated as CAWTSQAPETQYF.

The rearrangement uses TRBV10-3 and TRBJ2-2, with no clear D. The V end was cut by 3 bases, the J end by 3 bases, with 5 bases between. The CDR3 covers 13 residues. Germline V gene data show CDR1 as ENHRY and CDR2 as SYGVKD. This CDR3 reads CAISDLYTGELFF. CDR3 nucleotide sequence: TGTGCCATCAGTGATCTCTACACCGGGGAGCTGTTTTTT.

The chain carries TRBV18 and TRBJ1-1; D is unclear. Germline V lookup: CDR1 KGHSH, CDR2 LQKENI. The germline V and J ends were trimmed by 4 bases and 5 bases, with 17 bases remaining between them. The CDR3 totals 15 residues. In nucleotides, the CDR3 is TGTGCCAGCTCACTCAGTTCCGTAAGAGGGACTGAAGCTTTCTTT. Translation: CASSLSSVRGTEAFF. Full variable domain (missing parts from reference TRBV18 and TRBJ1-1): NAGVMQNPRHLVRRRGQEARLRCSPMKGHSHVYWYRQLPEEGLKFMVYLQKENIIDESGMPKERFSAEFPKEGPSILRIQQVVRGDSAAYFCASSLSSVRGTEAFFGQGTRLTVV.

The chain uses TRBV5-4 and TRBJ2-7, with 7 bases lining up with TRBD2. CDR3 length: 14 residues. J was trimmed by 6 bases and V by 4 bases; bases with no gene match: 10. Germline V gives CDR1 SGHNT, CDR2 YYREEE (reference sequence). This CDR3 is CASSIGAGDSEQYF. CDR3 in DNA: TGTGCCAGCAGCATAGGGGCGGGAGACTCCGAGCAGTACTTC.

The CDR3 bases are TGTGCCAGTGGGCTGGGTCGCTCCTATAATTCACCCCTCCACTTT. It translates to CASGLGRSYNSPLHF. The V call is TRBV19, the J call TRBJ1-6, with D unclear. This CDR3 comprises 15 residues. V was pared by 8 bases and J by 0 bases, with 11 bases between. Germline CDR1 LNHDA, CDR2 SQIVND (reference sequence).

The chain combines TRBV10-2 with TRBJ2-1; TRBD2 aligns across 7 bases. V gave up 3 bases and J gave up 4 bases; unmatched junction bases: 6. CDR3 length equals 15 residues. The germline CDR1 and CDR2 sequences are WSHSY and SAAADI. The CDR3 protein is CASSDGSAGYNEQFF. In nucleotides, the CDR3 is TGCGCCAGCAGTGACGGCTCAGCGGGGTACAATGAGCAGTTCTTC.

This chain joins TRBV24-1 and TRBJ2-5; 9 nucleotides align to TRBD1. With V trimmed by 0 bases and J by 2 bases, 3 bases remained unmatched. The CDR3 is 16 amino acids. Germline V gene lookup returns CDR1 KGHDR and CDR2 SFDVKD. In DNA form, the CDR3 reads TGTGCCACCAGTGATTTGTGGACAGGGGCGCAAGAGACCCAGTACTTC. This encodes CATSDLWTGAQETQYF.